This TCR beta chain was profiled in a study of T cells after yellow fever vaccination. Points from the study as a whole: The secondary response was weaker, and its peak arrived faster, on day 5 versus 15.

About this clonotype: Its antigen remains unidentified.

TCRdb re-called the 5' RACE reads with MiXCR, one entry per CDR3 protein. The data contain some 160,000 distinct CDR3 sequences, around 8.5% of them singletons. Trimming left V 2 bases short and J 0 bases short, with 10 bases between. CDR3 length: 16 residues. The germline V gene has CDR1 MGHRA and CDR2 YSYEKL. The sequenced sample was CD8+ T cells sorted from PBMCs, obtained 45 days after the yellow fever booster vaccination. This receptor was obtained from a young man who received the YFV17D yellow fever vaccine. The V gene is TRBV4-1, the J gene TRBJ1-4; D unclear. The CDR3 protein is CASSQRTLATNEKLFF. CDR3 nucleotides: TGCGCCAGCAGCCAAAGGACCCTTGCAACTAATGAAAAACTGTTTTTT.